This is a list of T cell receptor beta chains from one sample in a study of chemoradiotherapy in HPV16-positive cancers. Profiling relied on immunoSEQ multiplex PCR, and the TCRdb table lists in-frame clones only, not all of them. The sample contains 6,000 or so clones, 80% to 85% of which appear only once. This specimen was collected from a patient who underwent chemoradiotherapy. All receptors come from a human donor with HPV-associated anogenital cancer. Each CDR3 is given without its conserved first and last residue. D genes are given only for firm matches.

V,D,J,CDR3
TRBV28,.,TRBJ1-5,ASSLMGGSRKNQPQH
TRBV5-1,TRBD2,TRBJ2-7,ASSLGGLASYEQY
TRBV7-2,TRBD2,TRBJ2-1,ASSLFGTSGSYNEQF
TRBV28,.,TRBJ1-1,ASSLITEAF
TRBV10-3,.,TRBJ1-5,ATGEATDNQPQH
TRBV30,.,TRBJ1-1,AWRAGEWRNTEAF
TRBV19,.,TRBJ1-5,ASTRRTYQPQH
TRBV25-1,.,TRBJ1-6,ASSEFAGKNSPLH
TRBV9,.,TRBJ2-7,ASSVGGAEQY
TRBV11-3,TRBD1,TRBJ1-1,ASSPGIGQVTEAF
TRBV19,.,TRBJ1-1,ASSAGLRNTEAF
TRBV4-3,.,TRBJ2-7,ASSRELESSYEQY
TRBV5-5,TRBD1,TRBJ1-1,ASSSRTGYTNTEAF
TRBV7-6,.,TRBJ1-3,ASSLSGSSGNTIY
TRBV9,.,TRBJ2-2,ASSRRQRNTGELF
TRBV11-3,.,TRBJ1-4,ASSLRGDNEKLF
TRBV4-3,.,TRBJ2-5,ASSQAPTDEETQY
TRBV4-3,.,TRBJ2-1,ASSQDGLRDEQF
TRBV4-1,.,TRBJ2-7,ASSQDRGYYEQY
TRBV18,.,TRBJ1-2,ASSPTDNYGYT
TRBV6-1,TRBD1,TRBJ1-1,ASSVFQGDTEAF
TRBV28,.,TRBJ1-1,ASGLELGRGGTEAF
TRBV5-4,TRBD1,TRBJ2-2,ASSPKGAIYRELF
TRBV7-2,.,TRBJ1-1,ASSFGRQTEAF
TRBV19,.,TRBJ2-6,ASSRVLGNSGANVLT
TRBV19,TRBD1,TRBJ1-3,ASSRQGRGNTIY
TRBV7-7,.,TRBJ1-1,ASSVLLGAEAF
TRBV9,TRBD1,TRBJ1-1,ASSATGGVEAF
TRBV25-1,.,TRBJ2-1,ASGYRWEEQF
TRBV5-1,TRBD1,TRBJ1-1,ASSLLRPGQRNTEAF
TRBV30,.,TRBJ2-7,AWSPGGYEQY
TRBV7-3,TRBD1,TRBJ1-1,ASSLQQGGTEAF
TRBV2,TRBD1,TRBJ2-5,ASSEGTGTETQY
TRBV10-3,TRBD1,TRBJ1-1,AISSGTVLGTEAF
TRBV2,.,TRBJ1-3,ASSESSSGNTIY
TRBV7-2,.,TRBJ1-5,ASSRDMGQPQH
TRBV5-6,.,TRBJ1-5,ASSFGWGDSNQPQH
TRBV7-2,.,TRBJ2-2,ASSPRALASGELF
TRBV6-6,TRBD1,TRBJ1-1,ASSYLRTGDREAF
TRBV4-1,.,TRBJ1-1,ASSQVATAHEAF
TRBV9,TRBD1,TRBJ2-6,ASSSDRGGANVLT
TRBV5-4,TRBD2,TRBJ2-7,ASSSGGRGFSYEQY
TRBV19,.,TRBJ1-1,ASSIDRRRQKAF
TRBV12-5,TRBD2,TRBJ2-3,ASGLPGLVAPY
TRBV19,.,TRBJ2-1,ASNHRDANNEQF
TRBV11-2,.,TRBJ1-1,ASSSPPLNTEAF
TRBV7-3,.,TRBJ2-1,ASSLVGHNEQF
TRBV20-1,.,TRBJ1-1,SARLDIQAF
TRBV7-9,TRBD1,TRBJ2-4,ASSLWDRGRVAKNIQY
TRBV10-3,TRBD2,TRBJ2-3,AISEGTSGGTDTQY
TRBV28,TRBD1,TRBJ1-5,ASSLGTGRHQPQH
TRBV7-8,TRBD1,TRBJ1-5,ASSLDRESRQPQH
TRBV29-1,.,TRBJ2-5,SARGGPETQY
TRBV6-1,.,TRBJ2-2,ASSAPAAGELF
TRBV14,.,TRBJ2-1,ASSQDQGTLSYNEQF
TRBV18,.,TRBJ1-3,ASSPGRSGNTIY
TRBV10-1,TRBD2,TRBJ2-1,ASSVAGAGGDEQF
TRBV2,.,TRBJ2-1,ALGRPFSAEQF